The following is a T cell receptor beta chain sequence with its context. Its antigen is currently unknown. Unrecorded immune exposures were likely, despite nominal health at sampling. The data were taken from a study of cytomegalovirus exposure and HLA in healthy donors. Findings of the study overall: Some V segments could not be told apart, so they were left out, TRBV6-2 and TRBV6-3 among them. Trimming of TCR beta V- and J-genes showed a link, identified in a later analysis, to a missense DCLRE1C variant.

PCR primers comprised 60 Vbeta and 13 Jbeta primers. Produced via immunoSEQ multiplex PCR; TCRdb's table is partial and in-frame only. Among 270,000 or so clones listed, 86% were seen once. Germline loops: CDR1 MNHNY, CDR2 SVGAGI (reference sequence). The CDR3 runs 15 residues. V gave up 5 bases and J gave up 5 bases; unmatched junction bases: 7. The V and J genes are TRBV6-6 and TRBJ1-2; 11 bases align to TRBD1. This TCR was recovered from a man in his forties or fifties in good health and CMV-seropositive. The sample was PBMCs. The CDR3 DNA sequence: TGTGCCAGCAGTAAGGGGACAGGGGGTGAATATGGCTACACCTTC. Residues: CASSKGTGGEYGYTF.